The source of this T cell receptor beta chain is a study of cytomegalovirus exposure and HLA in healthy donors (dated 2017 in TCRdb). Regarding the complete study: According to an earlier analysis of a few hundred of the donors, about 179 million T cells yielded approximately 120 million unique TCR beta sequences and 250 to 350 Gb of sequence data. The aim of the study was to test whether cataloging public T cell receptors could identify signatures of past pathogen exposure. The later analysis used no new phenotypic data to find candidate immune exposures, relying instead on TCR beta sequences and their occurrence across donors. Besides the first cohort of 550 to 750 subjects, a separate validation cohort made up of over 100 different subjects was used. High-throughput TCR immunosequencing, statistical association of individual TCRs with disease status, and machine learning were combined to predict cytomegalovirus infection status. In a later analysis, previously published TCR beta repertoires from hundreds of donors were re-analyzed and high-resolution HLA genotyping was added so that TCR occurrence patterns could be studied. Typing coverage differed by locus: A, B, C, DRB1 and DQB1 were typed in roughly 629-640 donors, DQA1 in roughly 500, DPA1 in some 610, and DPB1 in just under 480. Alongside the repertoire data, information on donor age, sex, ethnicity and CMV serostatus was compiled. Using immunosequencing, the study profiled T cell repertoires from fewer than 700 subjects and related those repertoires to cytomegalovirus serostatus. On average, 235,054 unique TCR beta nucleotide sequences were sequenced per donor among some 430 genotyped donors of the cohort, with roughly 18% of those sequences being non-productive. An early release that covered several hundred HLA-typed donors contained approximately 300 gigabases of sequencing data and around 80 million unique TCR sequences. An earlier analysis of 500 to 650 of the donors applied high-throughput TCR beta sequencing to assess whether each TCR beta V gene segment acted as functional or pseudogenic. Genome-wide SNP genotypes for about three fifths of the 666 donors were used in a later genetic analysis, which treated that subset as a discovery cohort. The genetic ancestry cluster associated with self-reported Caucasian donors included 81% of the roughly 400 genotyped donors. Because of strong linkage in the cohort, 5 or 6 DR-DQ haplotypes were treated as single units for association and clustering. Both class I and class II loci were covered by HLA typing, at four-digit resolution. Every discovery cohort repertoire had been produced on one sequencing platform. Paper-wide results and their limitations: Correlated functional status among segregating V segments might reflect linkage disequilibrium, but an unknown experimental factor could not be ruled out. According to a later analysis, parvovirus B19, influenza, CMV and Epstein-Barr virus appeared linked to several top co-occurrence clusters. In this cohort, only TCR beta chains were sequenced, and detectable features were limited by the absence of alpha or paired-chain data. HLA typing was unavailable for some donors at each locus, so association tests used only the typed subset. The study listed 170 or so TCR beta chains as associated with cytomegalovirus. A further reported finding was that TCR beta sequences accurately predicted the HLA-A and HLA-B alleles for most subjects in the first cohort. According to a later analysis, most CMV-associated TCR beta chains appeared to be HLA-restricted, and the HLA associations seemed to be driven largely by CMV exposure. A cluster of highly shared sequence variants was judged likely to be a technical artifact of the sequencing pipeline. In a later genetic analysis, fewer N-insertions in productive TCRs were reported among donors in an Asian-associated ancestry cluster than the approximately 710-donor mean. Because counts were too low, 15 to 20 rarely observed V segments, including chromosome 9 orphons, were excluded from the earlier analysis of 587 of the donors. In a later analysis, HLA-associated TCR beta chains showed more clonal expansion and lower generation probabilities than non-associated chains that were equally common. In vitro tests confirmed that a few of the cytomegalovirus-associated TCR beta chains recognize cytomegalovirus antigens. In both the original and validation cohorts, the classifier was reported to diagnose cytomegalovirus status with high specificity and sensitivity. In a later analysis, more than 15,000 TCR beta sequences were associated with specific HLA alleles at a false discovery rate of 0.05. The 87-base-pair reads could not distinguish some IMGT-functional V segments, including TRBV6-2 and TRBV6-3, so those segments were excluded. Strong co-occurrence of HLA alleles, especially DR and DQ, made assigning TCR associations to individual alleles difficult. In a later analysis, TCR association rates were found to vary across HLA loci, with the most associated TCRs seen for DRB1 alleles and the fewest for HLA-C alleles. Broadly in line with IMGT annotations, most TCR beta V segments showed up in productive rearrangements about 87% or about 30% of the time in an earlier analysis of 450 to 750 of the donors. It was suggested by the authors that the approach could potentially be generalized to other disease states and immunological phenotypes. An association between a missense DCLRE1C variant and V-gene and J-gene trimming of TCR beta chains was found in a later genetic analysis and replicated in an independent cohort. Sequencing depth was assumed to be roughly uniform across donors in the presence/absence analyses, though that assumption may not hold. Immune exposure information for the cohort was limited to CMV serostatus. Most TCR sequences were observed very rarely across donors, whereas some public TCRs were present in many individuals.

Libraries were prepared through the immunoSEQ multiplex PCR assay. For the multiplex PCR, a mixture combining 60 forward primers for TCR Vbeta segments and 13 reverse primers for TCR Jbeta segments was used. The CDR3 region of rearranged TCR beta genes was amplified from genomic DNA with a multiplex PCR assay. Amplified TCR beta libraries were sequenced as 87-base-pair reads on the Illumina HiSeq System. Per the authors' processing: A later analysis tallied approximately 87 million unique TCR beta chains across the approximately 670 repertoires, and approximately 9.9 million of those chains were shared by two or more donors. To remove PCR and sequencing errors, raw reads were error-corrected and collapsed into unique sequences using a nearest-neighbor algorithm that merged closely related sequences. CDR3 sequences were aligned to IMGT reference sequences to assign V, D and J gene segments. For a sequence to be retained, at least a six-nucleotide match to both a V gene segment and a J gene segment was required. A rearrangement counted as productive if the CDR3 had no stop codons and remained in frame with V and J, and every other rearrangement counted as non-productive. CDR3 was defined by IMGT convention, running from the second conserved V-encoded cysteine to the conserved J-encoded phenylalanine. In an earlier analysis of approximately 590 of the donors, sequences lacking an unambiguous match to a single V gene segment were excluded. In an earlier analysis of approximately 560 of the donors, a V segment was called functional when productive rearrangements were above 56.7%, and segregating when the standard deviation between donors exceeded 5%. A statistical classification framework was built to diagnose cytomegalovirus status from the catalog of TCR beta chain sequences. A later analysis assigned V and J genes by comparing TCR nucleotide sequences with IMGT/GENE-DB human TR gene sequences. A later analysis assigned CDR3 sequences and most-parsimonious VDJ recombination scenarios with the TCRdist pipeline. In a later analysis, each TCR beta chain was defined by its CDR3 amino acid sequence together with its V-gene family, and reads lacking a unique V-gene family were excluded. To address suspected cross-contamination and a sequencing artifact, a later analysis removed 592 highly shared, low-generation-probability nucleotide sequences. A later analysis calculated a clonal expansion index for each public chain from normalized within-repertoire ranks of inferred template counts. Generation probabilities in a later analysis came from a VDJ recombination model fitted to out-of-frame rearrangements, and those results were checked against IGoR. In a later analysis, hypergeometric tests were used to score TCR-TCR, TCR-HLA and TCR-CMV co-occurrence, with a repertoire-size bias correction applied to TCR pairs. To estimate false discovery rates, a later analysis permuted the HLA or CMV assignments 20 times. In a later analysis, co-occurring TCRs were grouped with DBSCAN, and TCRdist sequence similarity was added when clustering was performed within HLA-allele-positive subsets. For co-occurrence clustering, repertoires with fewer than 30,000 or more than 120,000 public chains were excluded, along with a handful of repertoires with anomalous nucleotide sharing. TCRdb provides this immuneACCESS table in a form limited to in-frame rearrangements. Some clones are lacking; in checked studies, under half of them reflect an unresolved V gene, and why the rest are absent is not known. From that table come the V and J calls and clone size; the DNA was used to work out D and trimming. Present in this sample are about 130,000 clones, roughly four fifths of which were seen just once. The ten largest clones represent approximately 3.6% of the sample.

Remarks on this clone: It lacks a known antigen. Nothing much larger sits one base from this clone, and base qualities are not available.

The germline V gene (reference sequence) yields SGHKS for CDR1 and YYEKEE for CDR2. The CDR3 numbers 13 residues from cysteine through phenylalanine. The retained sequence is limited to the CDR3, 39 bases, with the frame set at the first base. Between the V and J ends, shortened by 0 bases and 4 bases respectively, the junction contains 5 bases. The cohort comprised approximately 700 healthy bone marrow donors. At the time of sampling, every cohort member was nominally healthy, though immune exposures that went unrecorded were likely present. The donor tested CMV seropositive, placing the donor among the approximately 290 seropositive members of the cohort. Every donor gave a peripheral blood sample, and the peripheral blood mononuclear cells from that sample were used for TCR beta sequencing. Genomic DNA was extracted from the blood cell samples with the Qiagen DNeasy Blood Extraction Kit.

The sequence links TRBV5-5 to TRBJ2-1; D gene: possibly TRBD2, on 5 matching bases. The source material was PBMCs. This receptor was taken from a woman aged 40 to 50 in good health and CMV-seropositive. The CDR3 sequence is CASSLGGYNEQFF. The bases are TGTGCCAGCAGCTTGGGAGGGTACAATGAGCAGTTCTTC.